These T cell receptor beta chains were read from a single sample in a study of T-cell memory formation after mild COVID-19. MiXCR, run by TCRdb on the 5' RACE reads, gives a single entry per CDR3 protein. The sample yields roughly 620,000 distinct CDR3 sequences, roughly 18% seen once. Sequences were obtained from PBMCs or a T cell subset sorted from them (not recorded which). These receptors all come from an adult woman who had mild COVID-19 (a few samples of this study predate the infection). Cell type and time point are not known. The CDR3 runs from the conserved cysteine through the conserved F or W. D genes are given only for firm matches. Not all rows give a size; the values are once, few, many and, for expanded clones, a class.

CASSAPGEEQYF	TGTGCCAGCAGTGCCCCCGGGGAGGAGCAGTACTTC	many	TRBV25-1	TRBJ2-7	.
CASSYSGQGFGYTF	TGTGCCAGCAGTTACTCTGGACAGGGGTTTGGCTACACCTTC	few	TRBV6-5	TRBJ1-2	TRBD1
CASSFDPGDTEAFF	TGTGCCAGCAGCTTTGACCCGGGGGACACTGAAGCTTTCTTT	few	TRBV5-6	TRBJ1-1	.
CSVLDTPTNEKLFF	TGCAGCGTCCTAGACACTCCAACTAATGAAAAACTGTTTTTT	.	TRBV29-1	TRBJ1-4	.
CASSSWRGGQETQYF	TGTGCCAGCAGCTCGTGGAGGGGGGGGCAGGAGACCCAGTACTTC	few	TRBV7-8	TRBJ2-5	.
CSDWEGSSYEQYF	TGCAGTGACTGGGAGGGGAGCTCCTACGAGCAGTACTTC	.	TRBV29-1	TRBJ2-7	TRBD2
CASSQRFGVGGPEAFF	TGTGCCAGCAGCCAACGGTTTGGGGTCGGGGGACCTGAAGCTTTCTTT	few	TRBV3-1	TRBJ1-1	.
CASRSGQLNQPQHF	TGCGCCAGCAGATCGGGACAGCTCAATCAGCCCCAGCATTTT	.	TRBV10-2	TRBJ1-5	TRBD1
CASRSVSAVNTGELFF	TGCGCCAGCAGGTCGGTGAGTGCAGTGAACACCGGGGAGCTGTTTTTT	.	TRBV5-1	TRBJ2-2	.
CASSRGQGITNEQYF	TGCGCCAGCAGCAGGGGACAGGGGATAACCAACGAGCAGTACTTC	few	TRBV5-1	TRBJ2-7	TRBD1
CASSVQTRAETQYF	TGTGCCAGCAGCGTACAGACCCGAGCAGAGACCCAGTACTTC	few	TRBV9	TRBJ2-5	.
CASSPEPQQGTDF	TGTGCCAGCAGTCCCGAGCCCCAACAGGGGACGGATTTT	.	TRBV12-3/TRBV12-4	TRBJ1-5	TRBD1
CASSTSTGGSGYTF	TGTGCCAGCAGCACCAGCACAGGGGGTTCTGGCTACACCTTC	few	TRBV11-2	TRBJ1-2	TRBD1
CASSSLTSGSLDEQFF	TGTGCCAGCAGCTCATTGACTAGCGGGAGTTTGGATGAGCAGTTCTTC	.	TRBV11-2	TRBJ2-1	TRBD2
CASKRTGGYTDTQYF	TGTGCCAGCAAAAGAACGGGGGGCTATACAGATACGCAGTATTTT	few	TRBV3-1	TRBJ2-3	.
CASSFTSGTLSTDTQYF	TGTGCCAGCAGCTTTACTAGCGGAACGTTGAGCACAGATACGCAGTATTTT	.	TRBV7-2	TRBJ2-3	TRBD2
CASSPYGTEAFF	TGTGCCAGCTCACCGTACGGGACTGAAGCTTTCTTT	once	TRBV18	TRBJ1-1	.
CASSQVTVNTEAFF	TGTGCCAGCAGCCAAGTGACGGTAAACACTGAAGCTTTCTTT	few	TRBV3-1	TRBJ1-1	.
CASSPDRPNEQFF	TGCGCCAGCAGCCCGGACAGGCCTAATGAGCAGTTCTTC	.	TRBV4-1	TRBJ2-1	TRBD1
CSAASVANEQFF	TGCAGTGCTGCATCCGTGGCCAATGAGCAGTTCTTC	.	TRBV20-1	TRBJ2-1	.
CASSYPSGAHNEQFF	TGTGCCAGCAGCTACCCCTCCGGGGCCCACAATGAGCAGTTCTTC	.	TRBV9	TRBJ2-1	.
CASSQLTSVGQFF	TGTGCCAGCAGCCAGCTAACTAGCGTGGGGCAGTTCTTC	.	TRBV3-1	TRBJ2-1	TRBD2
CATSRSGQYNEQFF	TGTGCCACCAGCAGAAGTGGACAGTACAATGAGCAGTTCTTC	.	TRBV15	TRBJ2-1	.
CASSLWPVRVLGANVLTF	TGTGCCAGCAGCTTATGGCCAGTCCGTGTGTTGGGGGCCAACGTCCTGACTTTC	.	TRBV7-9	TRBJ2-6	.
CASSLDPTVSGNTIYF	TGTGCCAGCAGCTTAGATCCGACAGTCTCTGGAAACACCATATATTTT	.	TRBV7-2	TRBJ1-3	.
CASSSYNLTGLNQPQHF	TGTGCCAGCAGCTCCTACAACCTGACAGGGCTCAATCAGCCCCAGCATTTT	.	TRBV7-8	TRBJ1-5	TRBD1
CASSQPSGSSYNEQFF	TGTGCCAGCAGCCAACCCAGCGGGAGCTCCTACAATGAGCAGTTCTTC	.	TRBV4-2	TRBJ2-1	TRBD2
CATTSRANQPQHF	TGCGCCACCACCTCCAGGGCCAATCAGCCCCAGCATTTT	few	TRBV10-2	TRBJ1-5	.
CAWSVLEGVTEAFF	TGTGCCTGGAGTGTATTAGAGGGGGTGACTGAAGCTTTCTTT	few	TRBV30	TRBJ1-1	.